Each of the 27 T cell receptor beta chains below was sequenced from the same sample in a study of identical twins. TCRdb fed the 5' RACE reads into MiXCR, producing one record per CDR3 protein. The profile covers around 250,000 distinct CDR3 sequences, with 12% appearing a single time and approximately 4% taken by the ten largest. These data were likewise used in another study, on yellow fever vaccine responses in identical twins.

The material sequenced was memory (CD45RO+) T cells sorted from blood. The receptors derive from a woman aged 18-30 years in good health.

This chain connects TRBV3-1 to TRBJ2-1; TRBD2 matches at 7 bases. The trim removed 0 bases at V and 8 bases at J, leaving 10 bases unmatched. CDR1 LGHDT and CDR2 YNNKEL come from the germline V gene (reference sequence). The CDR3 extends over 16 amino acids. CDR3 bases: TGTGCCAGCAGCCAAGAGACTAGCCCGCGGAGCTATGAGCAGTTCTTC. It codes for CASSQETSPRSYEQFF.

The chain uses TRBV18 and TRBJ2-1, with 8 bases lining up with TRBD2. The CDR3 totals 15 residues. Germline V gene sequence: CDR1 KGHSH, CDR2 LQKENI. V lost 2 bases to trimming and J lost 7 bases; unmatched junction nucleotides: 7. The CDR3 sequence is CASSPALGGVNEQFF. DNA for the CDR3: TGTGCCAGCTCACCAGCCCTCGGGGGGGTAAATGAGCAGTTCTTC.

The rearrangement uses TRBV9 and TRBJ2-2; 8 bases map to TRBD2. Trimming at V came to 0 bases and at J to 4 bases, leaving 5 bases not matched to a gene. Germline-derived CDR1 and CDR2 are SGDLS and YYNGEE. The CDR3 loop spans 16 amino acids. The CDR3 is CASSVAGGRITGELFF. CDR3 nucleotides: TGTGCCAGCAGCGTAGCGGGGGGGCGGATCACCGGGGAGCTGTTTTTT.

This clonotype was observed a few times. CDR3 nucleotide sequence: TGTGCCAGCAGCTCCCGGGGTCTTGGGAACAATGAGCAGTTCTTC. Protein: CASSSRGLGNNEQFF. The chain combines TRBV5-6 with TRBJ2-1, with TRBD2 as a possible D gene (5 bases). The V gene's germline CDR1 is SGHDT and CDR2 YYEEEE. V gave up 3 bases and J gave up 5 bases, with 15 bases separating them. This CDR3 is 15 amino acids long.

This chain joins TRBV7-2 and TRBJ1-5; 7 nucleotides agree with TRBD1. V lost 1 base to trimming and J lost 4 bases; unmatched junction nucleotides: 1. This CDR3 contains 14 residues. Germline loops: CDR1 SGHTA, CDR2 FQGNSA. CDR3 sequence (DNA): TGTGCCAGCAGCTTAGGGGGACAGAATCAGCCCCAGCATTTT. This gives the protein CASSLGGQNQPQHF.

This clonotype was detected only a few times. This rearrangement joins TRBV24-1 to TRBJ1-2, with 7 bases matching TRBD1. Germline V gene lookup returns CDR1 KGHDR and CDR2 SFDVKD. This CDR3 spans 15 amino acids. V lost 3 bases to trimming and J lost 2 bases; unmatched junction nucleotides: 5. CDR3 in amino acids: CATSDPRQGNYGYTF. CDR3 nucleotide sequence: TGTGCCACCAGTGATCCCCGACAGGGAAACTATGGCTACACCTTC.

This clonotype was recorded at least ten times. The rearrangement uses TRBV7-2 and TRBJ1-2, with a tentative D call TRBD1 (6 bases). Trimming stripped 4 bases from V and 3 bases from J, with 12 bases between. The CDR3 is 14 amino acids. Germline lookup yields CDR1 SGHTA and CDR2 FQGNSA. Written as DNA, the CDR3 is TGTGCCAGCAGCTACAGGGTGCTTGACTATGGCTACACCTTC. Protein product: CASSYRVLDYGYTF.

The chain uses TRBV19 and TRBJ1-2; 8 nucleotides align to TRBD1. The germline V gene encodes CDR1 LNHDA and CDR2 SQIVND (reference sequence). J was trimmed by 10 bases and V by 7 bases; bases with no gene match: 8. This CDR3 has 12 amino acids. The CDR3 spells CASKDREFIYTF. In DNA form, the CDR3 reads TGTGCCAGTAAGGACAGGGAATTTATCTACACCTTC. Looking up the rest from reference TRBV19 and TRBJ1-2 gives the full variable domain: DGGITQSPKYLFRKEGQNVTLSCEQNLNHDAMYWYRQDPGQGLRLIYYSQIVNDFQKGDIAEGYSVSREKKESFPLTVTSAQKNPTAFYLCASKDREFIYTFGSGTRLTVV.

This chain links TRBV10-3 with TRBJ1-2; no definite D call. The V end was cut by 5 bases, the J end by 3 bases, with 10 bases between. The CDR3 loop spans 13 amino acids. Germline values: CDR1 ENHRY, CDR2 SYGVKD. The CDR3 DNA follows: TGTGCCATCAGTTCGGGGTACGACTATGGCTACACCTTC. It translates to CAISSGYDYGYTF.

The chain links TRBV11-2 to TRBJ2-7, with TRBD2 matching over 8 bases. V dropped 1 base and J dropped 6; count of bases not matched to a gene: 8. CDR1 is SGHAT, CDR2 FQNNGV, per germline. This CDR3 has 15 amino acids. The CDR3 loop is CASSLVGAGEVEQYF. The CDR3 region has the DNA TGTGCCAGCAGCTTAGTGGGAGCGGGAGAGGTCGAGCAGTACTTC.

The sample holds many counts of this clonotype. The chain carries TRBV14 and TRBJ2-3; no firm D call. Trimming removed 3 bases from V and 3 bases from J, with 13 bases in between. The CDR3 contains 15 residues. Germline V gene sequence: CDR1 SGHDN, CDR2 FVKESK. The CDR3 DNA reads as TGTGCCAGCAGCCACAGATTACCTACTACAGATACGCAGTATTTT. This encodes CASSHRLPTTDTQYF.

This clonotype was observed at least ten times. V gene TRBV11-2 combines with J gene TRBJ2-1; a weak D match, TRBD2 (5 bases). V lost 4 bases, J lost 10 bases, and 11 bases lay in between. The CDR3 loop spans 12 amino acids. CDR1 and CDR2 (germline): SGHAT, FQNNGV. The CDR3 is CASSSVSEEQFF. CDR3 in DNA: TGTGCCAGCAGCTCGGTTAGCGAGGAGCAGTTCTTC.

The chain joins TRBV2 to TRBJ1-2, with a tentative D call TRBD1 (5 bases). Between the trimmed V and J ends, which lost 8 bases and 7 bases, there was a span of 14 bases. This CDR3 comprises 12 residues. The germline CDR1 and CDR2 sequences are SNHLY and FYNNEI. The CDR3 spells CASRGDVRGYTF. The CDR3 region has the DNA TGTGCCAGCCGTGGGGACGTCCGTGGCTACACCTTC.

This clonotype was detected many times. The chain has TRBV12-3 or TRBV12-4 and TRBJ2-7; 10 nucleotides align to TRBD1. The CDR3 contains 15 residues. With V trimmed by 6 bases and J by 3 bases, 8 bases remained unmatched. In DNA, the CDR3 is TGTGCCAGCAGCCAAGGACAGGGGGTAGTCTACGAGCAGTACTTC. Amino acids: CASSQGQGVVYEQYF.

In this sample, this clonotype turned up many times. The V gene is TRBV4-2, the J gene TRBJ2-5, with D unresolved. The V and J ends lost 6 bases and 5 bases respectively, with 16 bases between them. Germline lookup yields CDR1 LGHNA and CDR2 YNFKEQ. The CDR3 is made up of 14 amino acids. The CDR3 bases are TGTGCCAGCAGACTACTCCCGGGCGGTGAGACCCAGTACTTC. It is translated as CASRLLPGGETQYF.

The sample holds a few counts of this clonotype. The chain links TRBV20-1 to TRBJ2-1; 8 bases fit TRBD2. CDR3 size: 13 residues. Germline V gene lookup returns CDR1 DFQATT and CDR2 SNEGSKA (reference sequence). J gave up 4 bases and V 4 bases, and 3 bases lay outside the gene matches. This CDR3 is CSAISGIYNEQFF. The CDR3 nucleotides read TGCAGTGCTATTAGCGGGATTTACAATGAGCAGTTCTTC.

This clonotype turned up a few times. The chain joins TRBV28 to TRBJ2-7; D could derive from TRBD1 or TRBD2 (8 bases each). The V and J ends lost 7 bases and 2 bases respectively, with 21 bases between them. Germline V CDR1 and CDR2: MDHEN, SYDVKM. This CDR3 has 16 amino acids. CDR3 nucleotides: TGTGCCAGCACCCGCGGGGGGACAGGCCTAACCTACGAGCAGTACTTC. Protein: CASTRGGTGLTYEQYF.

This clonotype has a handful of counts. This chain joins TRBV5-1 and TRBJ2-3; D call uncertain. The germline V gene has CDR1 SGHRS and CDR2 YFSETQ. V shed 0 bases and J shed 6 bases, with 11 bases lying between them. The CDR3 consists of 14 residues. The CDR3 loop is CASSLDYSGDTQYF. The CDR3 DNA is TGCGCCAGCAGCTTGGACTACTCCGGGGATACGCAGTATTTT. The whole variable domain, remainder taken from reference TRBV5-1 and TRBJ2-3, is KAGVTQTPRYLIKTRGQQVTLSCSPISGHRSVSWYQQTPGQGLQFLFEYFSETQRNKGNFPGRFSGRQFSNSRSEMNVSTLELGDSALYLCASSLDYSGDTQYFGPGTRLTVL.

This clonotype was picked up a small number of times. The V gene is TRBV20-1, the J gene TRBJ2-1; the D gene is possibly TRBD2 (7 bases). In germline, CDR1 is DFQATT, CDR2 SNEGSKA (reference sequence). The CDR3 sequence is 16 residues long. Trimming cost V 5 bases and J 5 bases, with 22 bases left between them. The CDR3 spells CSAGPRGGGVNNEQFF. The DNA for the CDR3 is TGCAGTGCTGGCCCCAGGGGCGGGGGTGTAAACAATGAGCAGTTCTTC.

This clonotype was counted at least ten times. The rearrangement joins TRBV4-1 to TRBJ1-5, with D unresolved. Germline V CDR1 and CDR2: MGHRA, YSYEKL. V dropped 0 bases and J dropped 0 bases, with 12 bases sitting between them. The CDR3 length is 17 residues. The CDR3 is CASSQDPMGGSNQPQHF. CDR3 in DNA: TGCGCCAGCAGCCAAGACCCCATGGGTGGTAGCAATCAGCCCCAGCATTTT.

This clonotype turned up a few times. The V and J genes are TRBV11-2 and TRBJ2-5; D is uncertain. V was pared by 5 bases and J by 5 bases, with 9 bases between. This CDR3 is built from 12 residues. The V gene's germline CDR1 is SGHAT and CDR2 FQNNGV. The CDR3 here is CASSLVFETQYF. The CDR3 DNA follows: TGTGCCAGCAGCCTAGTCTTCGAGACCCAGTACTTC.

V and J are TRBV28 and TRBJ1-5, with D perhaps TRBD1 (5 bases). Between the trimmed V and J ends, which lost 3 bases and 6 bases, there was a span of 12 bases. The germline V gene has CDR1 MDHEN and CDR2 SYDVKM. The CDR3 extends over 14 amino acids. The DNA for the CDR3 is TGTGCCAGCAGTTTCCGGGGGATTTCTCAGCCCCAGCATTTT. This encodes CASSFRGISQPQHF.

The chain couples TRBV7-2 to TRBJ2-2, with TRBD1 matching 10 bases. This CDR3 is built from 14 residues. Germline V CDR1 and CDR2: SGHTA, FQGNSA. V lost 5 bases to trimming and J lost 9 bases; unmatched junction nucleotides: 6. CDR3: CASSIRDRGRELFF. CDR3 DNA sequence: TGTGCCAGCAGCATACGGGACAGGGGTCGGGAGCTGTTTTTT.

This clonotype was counted a few times. The rearrangement links TRBV20-1 to TRBJ2-3; 7 bases line up with TRBD2. CDR1 and CDR2 (germline): DFQATT, SNEGSKA (reference sequence). The CDR3 contains 14 residues. CDR3 DNA: TGCAGCTCGGCCCCAGCGGGATTGACAGATACGCAGTATTTT. It codes for CSSAPAGLTDTQYF.

The chain joins TRBV6-1 to TRBJ1-4; D remains unclear. Trimming stripped 8 bases from V and 10 bases from J, with 11 bases between. This CDR3 is 11 amino acids long. The germline V gene encodes CDR1 MNHNS and CDR2 SASEGT. CDR3 nucleotides: TGTGCCAGCTTTGGCCCGGGAAAACTGTTTTTT. This encodes CASFGPGKLFF.

This clonotype has more than one count but fewer than ten. A much larger clone is a single base away; this may be a read error. The genes are TRBV20-1 and TRBJ2-5, with unresolved D. This CDR3 comprises 10 residues. V dropped 3 bases and J dropped 6 bases, with 5 bases sitting between them. Germline V gene lookup returns CDR1 DFQATT and CDR2 SNEGSKA (reference sequence). The CDR3, as DNA: TGCAGTGCTAGGGTTCAGACCCAGTACTTC. It yields the protein CSARVQTQYF.

This clonotype came up a few times. The chain has TRBV20-1 and TRBJ2-7, with 7 positions matching TRBD1. The CDR3 contains 12 residues. With V trimmed by 6 bases and J by 0 bases, 2 bases remained unmatched. Germline lookup yields CDR1 DFQATT and CDR2 SNEGSKA (reference sequence). The CDR3 region has the DNA TGCAGTGCCCACAGGGGCTCCTACGAGCAGTACTTC. It encodes CSAHRGSYEQYF.